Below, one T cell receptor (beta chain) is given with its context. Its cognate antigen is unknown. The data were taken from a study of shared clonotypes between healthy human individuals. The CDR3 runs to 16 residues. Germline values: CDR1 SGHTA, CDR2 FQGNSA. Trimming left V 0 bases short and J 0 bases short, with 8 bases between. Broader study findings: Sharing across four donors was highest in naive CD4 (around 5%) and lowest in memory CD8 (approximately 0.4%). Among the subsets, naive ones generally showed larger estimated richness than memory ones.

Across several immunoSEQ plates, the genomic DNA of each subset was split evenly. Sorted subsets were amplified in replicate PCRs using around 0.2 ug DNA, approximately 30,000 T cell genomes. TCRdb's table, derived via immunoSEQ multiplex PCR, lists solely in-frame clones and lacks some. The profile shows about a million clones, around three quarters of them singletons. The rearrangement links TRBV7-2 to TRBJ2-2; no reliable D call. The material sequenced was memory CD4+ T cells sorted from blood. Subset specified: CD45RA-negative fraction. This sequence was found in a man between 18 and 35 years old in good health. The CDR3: CASSLALASNTGELFF. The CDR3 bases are TGTGCCAGCAGCTTAGCGCTGGCCTCGAACACCGGGGAGCTGTTTTTT.